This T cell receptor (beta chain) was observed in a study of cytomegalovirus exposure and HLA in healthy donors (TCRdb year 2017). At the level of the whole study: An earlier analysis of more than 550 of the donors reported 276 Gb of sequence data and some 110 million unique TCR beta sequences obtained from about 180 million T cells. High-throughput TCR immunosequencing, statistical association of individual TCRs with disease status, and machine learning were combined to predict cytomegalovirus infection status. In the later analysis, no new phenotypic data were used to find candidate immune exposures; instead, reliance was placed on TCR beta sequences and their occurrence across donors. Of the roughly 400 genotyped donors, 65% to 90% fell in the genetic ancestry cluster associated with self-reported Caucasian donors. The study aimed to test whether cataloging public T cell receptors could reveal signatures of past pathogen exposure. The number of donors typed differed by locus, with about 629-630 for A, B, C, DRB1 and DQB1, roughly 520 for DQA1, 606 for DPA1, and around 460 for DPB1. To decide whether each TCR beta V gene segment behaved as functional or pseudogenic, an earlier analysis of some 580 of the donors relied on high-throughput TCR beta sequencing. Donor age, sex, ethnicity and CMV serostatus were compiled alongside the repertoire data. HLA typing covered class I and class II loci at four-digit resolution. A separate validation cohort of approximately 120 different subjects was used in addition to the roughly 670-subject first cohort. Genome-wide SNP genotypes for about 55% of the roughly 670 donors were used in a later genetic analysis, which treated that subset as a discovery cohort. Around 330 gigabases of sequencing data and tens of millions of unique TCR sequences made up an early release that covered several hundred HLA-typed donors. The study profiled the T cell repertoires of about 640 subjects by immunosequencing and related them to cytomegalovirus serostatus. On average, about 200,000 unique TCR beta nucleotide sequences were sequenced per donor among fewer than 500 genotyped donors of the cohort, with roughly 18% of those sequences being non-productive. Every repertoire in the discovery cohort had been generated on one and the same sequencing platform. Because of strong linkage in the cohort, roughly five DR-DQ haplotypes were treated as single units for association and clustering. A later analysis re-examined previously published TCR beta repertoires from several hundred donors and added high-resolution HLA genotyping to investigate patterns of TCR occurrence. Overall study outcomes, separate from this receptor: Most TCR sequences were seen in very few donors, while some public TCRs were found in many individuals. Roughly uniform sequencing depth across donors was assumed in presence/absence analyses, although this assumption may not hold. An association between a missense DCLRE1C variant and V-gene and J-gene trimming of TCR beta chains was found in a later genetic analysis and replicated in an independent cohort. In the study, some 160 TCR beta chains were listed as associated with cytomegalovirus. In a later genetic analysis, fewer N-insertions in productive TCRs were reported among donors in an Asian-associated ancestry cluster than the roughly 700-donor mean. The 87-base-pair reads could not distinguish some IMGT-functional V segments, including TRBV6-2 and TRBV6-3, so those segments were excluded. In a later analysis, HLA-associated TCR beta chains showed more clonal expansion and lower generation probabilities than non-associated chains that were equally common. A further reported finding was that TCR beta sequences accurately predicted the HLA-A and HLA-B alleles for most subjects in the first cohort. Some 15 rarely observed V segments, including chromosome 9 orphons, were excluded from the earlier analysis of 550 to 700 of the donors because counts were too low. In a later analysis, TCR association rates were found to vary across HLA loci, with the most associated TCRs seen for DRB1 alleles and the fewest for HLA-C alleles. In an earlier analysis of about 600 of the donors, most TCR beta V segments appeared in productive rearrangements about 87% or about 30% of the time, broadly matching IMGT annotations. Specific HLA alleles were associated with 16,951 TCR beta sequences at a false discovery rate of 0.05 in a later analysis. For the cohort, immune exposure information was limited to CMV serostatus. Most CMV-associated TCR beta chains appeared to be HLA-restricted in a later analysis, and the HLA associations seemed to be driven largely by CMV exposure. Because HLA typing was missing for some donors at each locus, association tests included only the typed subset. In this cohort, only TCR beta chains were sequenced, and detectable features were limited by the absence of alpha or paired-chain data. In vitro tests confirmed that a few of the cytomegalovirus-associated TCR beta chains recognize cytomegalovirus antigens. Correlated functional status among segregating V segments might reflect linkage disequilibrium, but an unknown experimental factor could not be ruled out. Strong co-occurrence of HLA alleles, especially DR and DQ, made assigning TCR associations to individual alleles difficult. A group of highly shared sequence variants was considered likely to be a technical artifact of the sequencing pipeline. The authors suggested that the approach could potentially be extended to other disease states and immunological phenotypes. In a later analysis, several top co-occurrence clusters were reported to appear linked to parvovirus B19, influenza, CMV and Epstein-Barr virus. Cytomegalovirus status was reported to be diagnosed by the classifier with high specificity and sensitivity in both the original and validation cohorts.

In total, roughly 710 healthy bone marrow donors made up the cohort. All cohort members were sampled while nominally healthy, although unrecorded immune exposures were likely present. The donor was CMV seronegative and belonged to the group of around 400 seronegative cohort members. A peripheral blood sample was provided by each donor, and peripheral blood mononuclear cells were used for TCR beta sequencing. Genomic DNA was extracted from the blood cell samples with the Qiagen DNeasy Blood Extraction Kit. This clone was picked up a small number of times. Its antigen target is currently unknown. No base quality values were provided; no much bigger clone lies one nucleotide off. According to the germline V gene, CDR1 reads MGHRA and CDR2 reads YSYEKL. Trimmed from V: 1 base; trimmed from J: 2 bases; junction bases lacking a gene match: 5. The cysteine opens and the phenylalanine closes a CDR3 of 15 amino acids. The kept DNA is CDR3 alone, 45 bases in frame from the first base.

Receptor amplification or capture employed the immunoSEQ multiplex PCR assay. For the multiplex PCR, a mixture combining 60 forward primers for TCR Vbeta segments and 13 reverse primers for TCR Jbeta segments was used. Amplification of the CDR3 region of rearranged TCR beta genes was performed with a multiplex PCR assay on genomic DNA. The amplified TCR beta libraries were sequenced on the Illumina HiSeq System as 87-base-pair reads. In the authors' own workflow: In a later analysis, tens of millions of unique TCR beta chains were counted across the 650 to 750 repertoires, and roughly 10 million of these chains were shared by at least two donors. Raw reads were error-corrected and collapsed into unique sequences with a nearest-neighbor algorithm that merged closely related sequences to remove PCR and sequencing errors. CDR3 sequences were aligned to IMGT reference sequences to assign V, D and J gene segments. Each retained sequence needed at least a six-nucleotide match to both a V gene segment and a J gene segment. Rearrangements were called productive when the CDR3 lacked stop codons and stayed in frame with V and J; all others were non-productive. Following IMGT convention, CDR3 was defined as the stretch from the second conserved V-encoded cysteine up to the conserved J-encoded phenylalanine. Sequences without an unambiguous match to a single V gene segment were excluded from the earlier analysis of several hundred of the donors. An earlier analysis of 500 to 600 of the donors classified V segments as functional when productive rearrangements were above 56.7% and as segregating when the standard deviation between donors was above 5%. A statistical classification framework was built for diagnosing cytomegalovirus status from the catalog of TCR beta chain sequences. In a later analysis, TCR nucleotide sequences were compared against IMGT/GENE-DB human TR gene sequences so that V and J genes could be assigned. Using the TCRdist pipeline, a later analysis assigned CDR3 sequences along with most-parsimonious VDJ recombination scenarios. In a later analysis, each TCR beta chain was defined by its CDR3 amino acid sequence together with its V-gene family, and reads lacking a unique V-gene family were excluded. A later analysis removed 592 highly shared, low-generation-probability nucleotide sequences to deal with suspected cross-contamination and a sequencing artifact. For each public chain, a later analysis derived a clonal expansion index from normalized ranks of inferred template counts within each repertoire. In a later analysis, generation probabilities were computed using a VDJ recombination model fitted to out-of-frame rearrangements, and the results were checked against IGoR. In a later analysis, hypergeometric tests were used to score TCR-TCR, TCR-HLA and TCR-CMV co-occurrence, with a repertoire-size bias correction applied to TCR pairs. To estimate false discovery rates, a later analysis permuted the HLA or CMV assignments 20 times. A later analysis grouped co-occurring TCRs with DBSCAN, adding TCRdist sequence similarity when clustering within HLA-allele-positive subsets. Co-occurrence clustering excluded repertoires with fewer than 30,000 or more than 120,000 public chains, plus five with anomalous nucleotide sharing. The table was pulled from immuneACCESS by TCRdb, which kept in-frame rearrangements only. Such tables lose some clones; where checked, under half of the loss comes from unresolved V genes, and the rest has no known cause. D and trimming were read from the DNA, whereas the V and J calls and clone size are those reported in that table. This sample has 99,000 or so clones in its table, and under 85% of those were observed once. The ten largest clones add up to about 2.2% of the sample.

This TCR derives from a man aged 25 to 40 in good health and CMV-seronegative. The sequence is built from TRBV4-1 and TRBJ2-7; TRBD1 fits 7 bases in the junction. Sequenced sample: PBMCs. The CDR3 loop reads CASSQVDRETYEQYF. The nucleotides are TGCGCCAGCAGCCAAGTAGACAGGGAAACCTACGAGCAGTACTTC.